This T cell receptor beta chain came from a study of blood T cell repertoires in COVID-19. On the study more broadly: The study drew acute and convalescent COVID-19 samples from the United States, Italy and Spain. The analysed material was cDNA or gDNA that came from T cells, B-cell-depleted T cells, or PBMCs.

Germline V gene lookup returns CDR1 SGHDT and CDR2 YYEEEE. The trim removed 4 bases at V and 8 bases at J, leaving 11 bases unmatched. There are 15 residues in the CDR3. Authors' data handling: Amplification from reference gene primers served as the basis for estimated nucleated cell counts. TCRdb's table, derived via immunoSEQ multiplex PCR, lists solely in-frame clones and lacks some. The V and J calls and clone size were taken over from that table, and D and trimming were inferred from the DNA. Of 350,000 to 400,000 clones listed, approximately 86% are singletons. This receptor was identified in a woman aged 60-70 years with COVID-19, enrolled during active disease. The sequenced sample consisted of peripheral blood. The rearrangement links TRBV5-6 to TRBJ2-2; 7 nucleotides line up with TRBD1. CDR3 region: CASSATGTRIGELFF. The CDR3 DNA sequence: TGTGCCAGCAGCGCGACAGGGACCCGTATAGGGGAGCTGTTTTTT.